These 5 T cell receptor beta chains originate from one sample sequenced in a study of T cells in Graves' hyperthyroidism and ophthalmopathy. TCR beta CDR3 regions were amplified from RNA. The HTBI primer set was used in a first-round RT-PCR of the TCR CDR3. TCRdb reanalysed the multiplex PCR reads using MiXCR and keeps one entry per CDR3 protein. Altogether around 500,000 distinct CDR3 sequences are present, about 20% being singletons, with the ten largest covering under 55%. The sample consisted of blood. The receptor source for this set is a woman in her 70s with Graves' ophthalmopathy.

This chain joins TRBV28 and TRBJ2-1; D may be TRBD1 or TRBD2 (5 bases each). Germline values: CDR1 MDHEN, CDR2 SYDVKM. Deletions cut 6 bases from V and 4 bases from J, with 13 bases between. This CDR3 is built from 14 residues. DNA of the CDR3: TGTGCCAGCAGGTACCCGGGACGTTACAATGAGCAGTTCTTC. Translation: CASRYPGRYNEQFF.

The chain is built from TRBV3-1 and TRBJ2-7; maybe TRBD1 (5 bases). V was trimmed by 3 bases and J by 1 base, leaving 16 bases between them. Germline CDR1 and CDR2: LGHDT and YNNKEL (reference sequence). The CDR3 sequence is 16 residues long. CDR3 region: CASSHLLGARSYEQYF. As DNA, the CDR3 is TGTGCCAGCAGCCATCTCTTAGGGGCACGTTCCTACGAGCAGTACTTC.

There are many counts of this clonotype. The chain employs TRBV3-1 and TRBJ1-1; no clear D gene. The V end lost 2 bases, the J end lost 4 bases, and 5 bases lay between the germline ends. The germline V gene has CDR1 LGHDT and CDR2 YNNKEL (reference sequence). The length of the CDR3 is 12 residues. The CDR3, as DNA: TGTGCCAGCAGCCAACGGTCCACTGAAGCTTTCTTT. This encodes CASSQRSTEAFF. Looking up the rest from reference TRBV3-1 and TRBJ1-1 gives the full variable domain: DTAVSQTPKYLVTQMGNDKSIKCEQNLGHDTMYWYKQDSKKFLKIMFSYNNKELIINETVPNRFSPKSPDKAHLNLHINSLELGDSAVYFCASSQRSTEAFFGQGTRLTVV.

The V call is TRBV3-2, the J call TRBJ2-1; the D call TRBD2 from the table was never checked on the DNA. TRBV3-2 is recorded as a pseudogene. This CDR3 is 18 amino acids long. The CDR3 loop reads CASSPKAPGTSGHNEQFF. As DNA, the CDR3 is TGTGCCAGCAGCCCAAAAGCCCCCGGGACTAGCGGCCACAATGAGCAGTTCTTC.

This sequence joins TRBV7-2 and TRBJ2-7; 8 positions match TRBD2. The CDR3 is made up of 14 amino acids. The V segment lost 7 bases and the J segment 1 base; nucleotides outside the gene matches: 6. CDR1 and CDR2 (germline): SGHTA, FQGNSA. As DNA, the CDR3 is TGTGCCAGCAAGCTAGCGGGCCCATCCTACGAGCAGTACTTC. It specifies CASKLAGPSYEQYF.